Listed below are T cell receptor beta chains from one sample, sequenced in a study of response to subunit inactivated influenza vaccine. One entry per CDR3 protein, called by TCRdb with MiXCR from the RT-PCR reads. The repertoire holds hundreds of thousands of distinct CDR3 sequences, over 10% seen once, with roughly 13% in the top ten. Sample: PBMCs from blood, taken about 6 weeks after vaccination. The receptors were gathered from a man aged 45-65 years who received an inactivated influenza vaccine. The CDR3 runs from the conserved cysteine through the conserved F or W. A D gene is named only where the DNA matches it firmly. A clone size is listed for some rows: how often the clone was seen (once, few, many), or a class if it is expanded.

few	TRBV6-2/TRBV6-3	TRBD2	TRBJ2-1	TGTGCCAGCAGTTACTCGAGTACCAGCGGGATCTACAATGAGCAGTTCTTC	CASSYSSTSGIYNEQFF
-	TRBV6-5	TRBD1	TRBJ2-7	TGTGCCAGCAGTTACTCGAACGACAGGGCATTAGGCGAGCAGTACTTC	CASSYSNDRALGEQYF
-	TRBV28	-	TRBJ1-2	TGTGCCAGCTCACCCGGGACGGAACCCTATGGCTACACCTTC	CASSPGTEPYGYTF
-	TRBV7-3	-	TRBJ2-1	TGTGCCAGCAGATTAAGAGGAGTAAGCTCCTACAATGAGCAGTTCTTC	CASRLRGVSSYNEQFF
many	TRBV11-1	-	TRBJ2-3	TGTGCCAGCAGCCGCCCCGAGGGGGTAGCGGGTTGGACAGATACGCAGTATTTT	CASSRPEGVAGWTDTQYF
few	TRBV5-1	-	TRBJ2-3	TGCGCCAGCAGAGTGGGTGTCTCTAGCACAGATACGCAGTATTTT	CASRVGVSSTDTQYF
few	TRBV9	TRBD2	TRBJ2-7	TGTGCCAGCAGCGTAGACGGACTAGCGTACGAGCAGTACTTC	CASSVDGLAYEQYF
few	TRBV12-3/TRBV12-4	TRBD1	TRBJ2-1	TGTGCCAGCAGTGAAGGACAGGTCAATGAGCAGTTCTTC	CASSEGQVNEQFF
few	TRBV20-1	-	TRBJ2-1	TGCAGTGCTAGAGATTGGGCCGGTACGGACGAGCAGTTCTTC	CSARDWAGTDEQFF
few	TRBV24-1	-	TRBJ2-3	TGTGCCACCAGTGATTTCCGGGACACAGATACGCAGTATTTT	CATSDFRDTDTQYF
few	TRBV29-1	TRBD2	TRBJ2-7	TGCAGCGTGCTAAGGGCGGGAGCTCAATACGAGCAGTACTTC	CSVLRAGAQYEQYF
few	TRBV20-1	TRBD2	TRBJ2-5	TGCAGTGCTAGAATTCCTAGCGGACGGGAGACCCAGTACTTC	CSARIPSGRETQYF
-	TRBV20-1	-	TRBJ1-1	TGCAGTGCTAGAGACACCACGGCGAGGGAAGCTTTCTTT	CSARDTTAREAFF
many	TRBV12-3/TRBV12-4	-	TRBJ1-3	TGTGCCAGCACTACACCCGGTGGAAACACCATATATTTT	CASTTPGGNTIYF
many	TRBV4-1	TRBD1	TRBJ2-3	TGCGCCAGCAGCCAAGGGGAGCAAGGGGGCGGCACAGATACGCAGTATTTT	CASSQGEQGGGTDTQYF
-	TRBV20-1	TRBD2	TRBJ2-1	TGCAGTGCTAGACTTGGGACTAGGAATGAGCAGTTCTTC	CSARLGTRNEQFF